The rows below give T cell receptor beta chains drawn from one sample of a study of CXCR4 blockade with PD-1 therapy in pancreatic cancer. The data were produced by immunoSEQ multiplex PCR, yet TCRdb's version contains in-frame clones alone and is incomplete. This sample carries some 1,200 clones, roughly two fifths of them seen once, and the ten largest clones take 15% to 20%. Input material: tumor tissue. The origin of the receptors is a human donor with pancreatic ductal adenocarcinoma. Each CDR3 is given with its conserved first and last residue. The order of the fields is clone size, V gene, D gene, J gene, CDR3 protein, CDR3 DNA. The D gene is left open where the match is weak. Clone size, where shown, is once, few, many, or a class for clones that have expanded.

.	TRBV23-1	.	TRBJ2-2	CASSQDMTGELFF	TGCGCCAGCAGTCAGGACATGACGGGGGAGCTGTTTTTT
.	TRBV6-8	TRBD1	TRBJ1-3	CASSYSRTGWNTIYF	TGTGCCAGCAGTTACTCGAGGACAGGGTGGAACACCATATATTTT
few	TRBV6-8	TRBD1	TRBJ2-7	CASSTSGTGLDEQYF	TGTGCCAGCAGTACATCCGGGACAGGGCTGGACGAGCAGTACTTC
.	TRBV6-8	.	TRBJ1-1	CASSYSNRARDEAFF	TGTGCCAGCAGTTACTCGAATAGGGCACGGGATGAAGCTTTCTTT
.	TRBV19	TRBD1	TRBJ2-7	CASSTRRGRNEQYF	TGTGCCAGTAGTACTCGCAGGGGGCGCAACGAGCAGTACTTC
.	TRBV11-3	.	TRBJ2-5	CASSPRTGQETQYF	TGTGCCAGCAGCCCGAGGACGGGCCAAGAGACCCAGTACTTC
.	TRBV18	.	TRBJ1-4	CASSPQPGTNEKLFF	TGTGCCAGCTCACCACAGCCGGGGACTAATGAAAAACTGTTTTTT
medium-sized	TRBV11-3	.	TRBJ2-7	CASSLELGPHEQYF	TGTGCCAGCAGCTTAGAACTAGGACCTCACGAGCAGTACTTC
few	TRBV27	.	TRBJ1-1	CASSRYTEMNTEAFF	TGTGCCAGCAGTAGATACACCGAAATGAACACTGAAGCTTTCTTT
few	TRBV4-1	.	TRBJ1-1	CASSQWTVMNTEAFF	TGCGCCAGCAGCCAATGGACGGTCATGAACACTGAAGCTTTCTTT
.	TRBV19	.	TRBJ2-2	CASSRPNTGELFF	TGTGCCAGTAGTCGGCCGAACACCGGGGAGCTGTTTTTT